These 2 T cell receptor beta chains originate from one sample sequenced in a study of neurological immune-mediated disorders. TCRdb analysed the 5' RACE reads with MiXCR anew, one entry per CDR3 protein. The data contain roughly 80,000 distinct CDR3 sequences, over 4.5% of them seen just once; the ten biggest clones take up 6.5% to 9%. Noted time point: longitudinal time-point 2. Input material: PBMCs. Receptor source: a woman aged 60-75 years with multiple sclerosis.

In its sample, this clonotype was seen many times. The chain employs TRBV5-1 and TRBJ2-7; 10 bases map to TRBD1. Germline V CDR1 and CDR2: SGHRS, YFSETQ. The CDR3 contains 15 residues. Unmatched junction bases numbered 11, after V lost 5 bases and J lost 6 bases. CDR3 residues: CASSAGTGDFREQYF. For the CDR3, the DNA is TGCGCCAGCAGTGCGGGGACAGGGGATTTCCGCGAGCAGTACTTC.

In its sample, this clonotype was seen many times. This chain uses TRBV5-1 with TRBJ1-2; D ambiguous. CDR3 length equals 13 residues. V was trimmed by 0 bases and J by 7 bases, leaving 10 bases between them. Germline V gives CDR1 SGHRS, CDR2 YFSETQ. CDR3 residues: CASSLGHGPGYTF. CDR3 DNA: TGCGCCAGCAGCTTGGGACATGGGCCTGGCTACACCTTC.